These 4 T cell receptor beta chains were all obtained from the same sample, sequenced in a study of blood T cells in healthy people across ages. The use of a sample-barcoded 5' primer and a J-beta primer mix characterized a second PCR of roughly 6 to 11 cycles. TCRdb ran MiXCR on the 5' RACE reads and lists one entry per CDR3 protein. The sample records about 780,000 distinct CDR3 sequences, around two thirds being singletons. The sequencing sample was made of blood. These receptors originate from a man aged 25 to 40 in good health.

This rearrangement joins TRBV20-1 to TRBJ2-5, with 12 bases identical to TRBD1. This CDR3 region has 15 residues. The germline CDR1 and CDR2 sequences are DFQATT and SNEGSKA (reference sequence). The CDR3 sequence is CSLLSRGQGAREQYF. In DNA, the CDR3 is TGCAGCCTACTTAGCCGGGGACAGGGGGCGCGGGAGCAGTACTTC.

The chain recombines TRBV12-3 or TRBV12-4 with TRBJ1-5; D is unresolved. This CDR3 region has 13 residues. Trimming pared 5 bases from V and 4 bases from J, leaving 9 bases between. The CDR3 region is CASSPLVNQPQHF. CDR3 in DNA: TGTGCCAGCAGTCCCTTGGTGAATCAGCCCCAGCATTTT.

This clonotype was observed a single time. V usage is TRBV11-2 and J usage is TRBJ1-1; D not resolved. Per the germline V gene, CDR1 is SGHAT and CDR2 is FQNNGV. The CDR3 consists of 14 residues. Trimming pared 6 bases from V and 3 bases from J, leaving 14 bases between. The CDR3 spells CASRPGGFYTEAFF. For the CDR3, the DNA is TGTGCCAGCAGGCCCGGCGGTTTCTACACTGAAGCTTTCTTT.

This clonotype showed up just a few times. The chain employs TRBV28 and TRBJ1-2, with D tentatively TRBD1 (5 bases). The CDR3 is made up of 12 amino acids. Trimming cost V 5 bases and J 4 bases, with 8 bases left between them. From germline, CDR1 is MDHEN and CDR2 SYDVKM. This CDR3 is CASSATVYGYTF. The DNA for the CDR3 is TGTGCCAGCAGTGCGACAGTCTATGGCTACACCTTC.